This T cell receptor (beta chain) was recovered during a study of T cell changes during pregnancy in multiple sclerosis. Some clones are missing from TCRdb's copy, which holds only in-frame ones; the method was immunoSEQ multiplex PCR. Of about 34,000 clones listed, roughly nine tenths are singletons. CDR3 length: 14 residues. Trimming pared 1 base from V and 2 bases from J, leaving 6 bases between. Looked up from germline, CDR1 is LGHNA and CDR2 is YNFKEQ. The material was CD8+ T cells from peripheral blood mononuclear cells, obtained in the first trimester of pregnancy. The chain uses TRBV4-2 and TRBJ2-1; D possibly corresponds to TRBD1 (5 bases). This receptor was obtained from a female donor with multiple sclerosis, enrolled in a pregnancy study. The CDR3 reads CASSQGGTYNEQFF. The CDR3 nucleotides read TGTGCCAGCAGCCAAGGGGGCACCTACAATGAGCAGTTCTTC.